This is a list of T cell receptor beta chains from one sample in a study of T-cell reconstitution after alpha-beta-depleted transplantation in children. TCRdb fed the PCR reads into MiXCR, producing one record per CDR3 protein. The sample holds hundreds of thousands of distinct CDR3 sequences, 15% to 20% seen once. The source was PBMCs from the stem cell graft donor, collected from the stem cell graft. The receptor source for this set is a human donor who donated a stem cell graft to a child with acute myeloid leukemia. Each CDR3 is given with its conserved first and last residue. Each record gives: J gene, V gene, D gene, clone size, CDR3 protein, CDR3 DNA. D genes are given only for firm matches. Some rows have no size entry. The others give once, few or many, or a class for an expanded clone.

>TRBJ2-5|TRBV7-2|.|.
CASSLEDTLQETQYF
TGTGCCAGCAGCTTAGAGGACACCCTTCAAGAGACCCAGTACTTC
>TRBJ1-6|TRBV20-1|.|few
CSARGGQLNSPLHF
TGCAGTGCTAGAGGGGGACAATTGAATTCACCCCTCCACTTT
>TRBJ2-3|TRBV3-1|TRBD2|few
CASSQVVGTSGGLNTDTQYF
TGTGCCAGCAGCCAAGTAGTGGGGACTAGCGGGGGCCTCAACACAGATACGCAGTATTTT
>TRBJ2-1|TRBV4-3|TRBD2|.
CASSPLSLAGDNEQFF
TGCGCCAGCAGCCCCCTTTCCCTAGCGGGGGACAATGAGCAGTTCTTC
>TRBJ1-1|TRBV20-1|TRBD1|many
CSARVGTANTEAFF
TGCAGTGCTAGAGTCGGGACAGCGAACACTGAAGCTTTCTTT
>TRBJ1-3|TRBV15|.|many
CATSRDGNFGNTIYF
TGTGCCACCAGCAGAGACGGGAATTTCGGAAACACCATATATTTT
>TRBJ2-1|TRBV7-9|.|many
CASSLREDEQFF
TGTGCCAGCAGCTTAAGGGAAGATGAGCAGTTCTTC
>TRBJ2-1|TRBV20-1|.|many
CSALDSLGYLQLEQFF
TGCAGTGCCCTGGACAGTCTGGGGTACTTACAACTTGAGCAGTTCTTC
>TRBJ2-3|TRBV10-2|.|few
CASSEITTTDTQYF
TGCGCCAGTTCGGAAATTACCACGACAGATACGCAGTATTTT
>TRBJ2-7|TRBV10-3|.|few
CASTGEDYEQYF
TGTGCCAGTACAGGGGAGGACTACGAGCAGTACTTC
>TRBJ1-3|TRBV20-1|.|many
CSARPPTGNTIYF
TGCAGTGCTAGACCCCCGACTGGAAACACCATATATTTT
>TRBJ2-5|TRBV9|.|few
CASNGGWGAQETQYF
TGTGCCAGCAACGGAGGCTGGGGGGCCCAAGAGACCCAGTACTTC
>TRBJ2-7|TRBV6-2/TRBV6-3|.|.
CASRSRSLSYEQYF
TGTGCCAGCAGATCACGGAGTCTCTCCTACGAGCAGTACTTC
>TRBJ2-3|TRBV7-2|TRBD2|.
CASSQVWGGTDTQYF
TGTGCCAGCAGCCAGGTGTGGGGGGGAACGGATACGCAGTATTTT
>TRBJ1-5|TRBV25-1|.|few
CASSVGERNQPQHF
TGTGCCAGCAGTGTGGGGGAGCGGAATCAGCCCCAGCATTTT
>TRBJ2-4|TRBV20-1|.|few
CSAHPTGGGGHNIQYF
TGCAGTGCTCACCCTACCGGGGGAGGGGGGCATAACATTCAGTACTTC
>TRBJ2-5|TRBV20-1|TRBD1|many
CSASGQVLRQETQYF
TGCAGTGCTTCCGGACAGGTGTTGAGGCAAGAGACCCAGTACTTC
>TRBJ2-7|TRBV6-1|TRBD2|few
CASRPGLAGGNSYEQYF
TGTGCCAGCAGACCCGGACTAGCGGGGGGAAACTCCTACGAGCAGTACTTC
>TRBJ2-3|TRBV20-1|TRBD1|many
CSARDWDRTTSTDTQYF
TGCAGTGCTAGAGATTGGGACAGAACTACTAGCACAGATACGCAGTATTTT
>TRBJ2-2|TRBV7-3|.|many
CASSLTQGRLFF
TGTGCCAGCAGCTTAACACAGGGACGGCTGTTTTTT
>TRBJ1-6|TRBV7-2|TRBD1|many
CASSSRTGERSPLHF
TGTGCCAGCAGCTCACGGACAGGGGAAAGGTCACCCCTCCACTTT
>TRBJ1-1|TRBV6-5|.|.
CASSYQDVTTVGAFF
TGTGCCAGCAGTTACCAAGACGTTACAACCGTGGGGGCTTTCTTT
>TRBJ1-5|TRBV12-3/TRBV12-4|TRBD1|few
CASSLGGQTNQPQHF
TGTGCCAGCAGTTTAGGGGGACAGACAAATCAGCCCCAGCATTTT
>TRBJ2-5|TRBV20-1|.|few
CSAREVSGSAWTQYF
TGCAGTGCTAGAGAGGTCTCAGGATCGGCGTGGACCCAGTACTTC
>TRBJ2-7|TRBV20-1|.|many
CSASRGPYEQYF
TGCAGTGCTAGCAGGGGTCCCTACGAGCAGTACTTC
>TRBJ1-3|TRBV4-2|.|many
CASSLAGPGNTIYF
TGTGCCAGCAGCCTGGCGGGGCCTGGAAACACCATATATTTT
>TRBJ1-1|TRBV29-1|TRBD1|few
CSVEGTGHSNTEAFF
TGCAGCGTTGAGGGGACAGGGCACTCGAACACTGAAGCTTTCTTT
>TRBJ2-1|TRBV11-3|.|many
CASSLEGFNEQFF
TGTGCCAGCAGCTTAGAGGGCTTTAATGAGCAGTTCTTC
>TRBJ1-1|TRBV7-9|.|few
CASSLTFTEAFF
TGTGCCAGCAGCTTGACCTTCACTGAAGCTTTCTTT
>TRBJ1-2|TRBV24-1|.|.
CATSRTDINGYTF
TGTGCCACCAGTAGAACCGACATTAATGGCTACACCTTC
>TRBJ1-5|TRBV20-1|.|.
CSARPPGDGGGNQPQHF
TGCAGTGCTAGGCCCCCCGGGGATGGGGGCGGGAATCAGCCCCAGCATTTT
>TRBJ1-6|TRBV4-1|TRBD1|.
CASSQRETGSSYNSPLHF
TGCGCCAGCAGCCAAAGGGAGACAGGGAGCTCCTATAATTCACCCCTCCACTTT
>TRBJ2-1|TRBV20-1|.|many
CSARDPALGGNEQFF
TGCAGTGCCCGAGACCCGGCCCTTGGAGGCAATGAGCAGTTCTTC
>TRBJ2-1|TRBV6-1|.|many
CASSGGQYNEQFF
TGTGCCAGCAGTGGCGGACAGTACAATGAGCAGTTCTTC
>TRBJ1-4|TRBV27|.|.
CASSLTDGANEKLFF
TGTGCCAGCAGTTTAACCGACGGCGCCAATGAAAAACTGTTTTTT
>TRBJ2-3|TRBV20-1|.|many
CSCRETDTQYF
TGCAGTTGCAGGGAGACAGATACGCAGTATTTT
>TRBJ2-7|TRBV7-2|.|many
CASSLERSTGTGYEQYF
TGTGCCAGCAGCTTGGAAAGGTCGACCGGGACGGGATACGAGCAGTACTTC
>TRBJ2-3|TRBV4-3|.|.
CASSPGAGGYTDTQYF
TGCGCCAGCAGCCCCGGCGCGGGTGGCTACACAGATACGCAGTATTTT
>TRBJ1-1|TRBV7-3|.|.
CASSLRAGDTEAFF
TGTGCCAGCAGCTTACGAGCAGGCGACACTGAAGCTTTCTTT
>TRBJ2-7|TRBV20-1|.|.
CSASDGRTEQYF
TGCAGTGCTAGTGATGGACGTACTGAGCAGTACTTC
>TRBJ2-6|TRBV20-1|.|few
CSAIPGTGSSGANVLTF
TGCAGTGCAATCCCCGGGACGGGTAGCTCTGGGGCCAACGTCCTGACTTTC
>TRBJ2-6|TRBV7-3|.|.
CASSLRASSGANVLTF
TGTGCCAGCAGCTTAAGGGCCAGCTCTGGGGCCAACGTCCTGACTTTC
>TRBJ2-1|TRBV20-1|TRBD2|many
CSATRPGLVGNEQFF
TGCAGTGCCACCCGCCCGGGACTAGTAGGGAATGAGCAGTTCTTC
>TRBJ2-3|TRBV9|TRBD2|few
CASSDPLTSGGPTDTQYF
TGTGCCAGCAGCGATCCCCTTACTAGCGGGGGGCCCACAGATACGCAGTATTTT
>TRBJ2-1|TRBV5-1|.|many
CASSLPISGKGEQFF
TGCGCCAGCAGCTTACCTATTTCAGGGAAAGGTGAGCAGTTCTTC
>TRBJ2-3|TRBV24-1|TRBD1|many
CATSADRGREDTQYF
TGTGCCACCAGTGCGGACAGGGGGCGCGAGGATACGCAGTATTTT
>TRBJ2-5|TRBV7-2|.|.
CASSLGTRRGETQYF
TGTGCCAGCAGCTTAGGAACTCGACGGGGAGAGACCCAGTACTTC
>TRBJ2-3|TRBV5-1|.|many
CASSLQSHTDTQYF
TGCGCCAGCAGCTTACAGTCCCACACAGATACGCAGTATTTT
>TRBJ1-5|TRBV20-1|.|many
CSATLGARGQPQHF
TGCAGTGCGACCCTAGGAGCCAGGGGTCAGCCCCAGCATTTT